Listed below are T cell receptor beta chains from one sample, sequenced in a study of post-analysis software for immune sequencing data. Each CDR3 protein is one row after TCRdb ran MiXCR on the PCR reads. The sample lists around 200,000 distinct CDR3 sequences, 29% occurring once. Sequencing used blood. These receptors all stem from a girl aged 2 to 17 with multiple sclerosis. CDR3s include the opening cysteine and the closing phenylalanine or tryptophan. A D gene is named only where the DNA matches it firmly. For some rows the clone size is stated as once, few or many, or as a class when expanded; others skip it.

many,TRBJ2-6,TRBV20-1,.,TGCAGTGCTAGAGTTATCGACTCCTCAAGCTCTGGGGCCAACGTCCTGACTTTC,CSARVIDSSSSGANVLTF
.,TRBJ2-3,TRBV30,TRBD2,TGTGCCTGGAGTCTGACTAGCGGTATCAAAAATACGCAGTATTTT,CAWSLTSGIKNTQYF
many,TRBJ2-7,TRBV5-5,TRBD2,TGTGCCAGCAGCAATACCGAGACTAGCGGAGCTTACGAGCAGTACTTC,CASSNTETSGAYEQYF
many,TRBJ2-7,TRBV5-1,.,TGCGCCAGTTCGATCACTCCAGGATCCTACGAGCAGTACTTC,CASSITPGSYEQYF
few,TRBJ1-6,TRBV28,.,TGTGCCAGCAGTAGGGAAGGACAGAGTCTTAATTCACCCCTCCACTTT,CASSREGQSLNSPLHF
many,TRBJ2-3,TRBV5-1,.,TGCGCCAGCAGCTCTGGTAATTCTTTAACAGATACGCAGTATTTT,CASSSGNSLTDTQYF
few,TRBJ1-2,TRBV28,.,TGTGCCAGCAGTTTCTTCGGGGCGCGAGGCTATGGCTACACCTTC,CASSFFGARGYGYTF
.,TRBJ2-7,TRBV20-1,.,TGCAGTGCTAGAGATCCCCGACAGGATCCTCTAAGCGAGCAGTACTTC,CSARDPRQDPLSEQYF
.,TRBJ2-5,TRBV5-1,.,TGCGCCAGCAGCTTGGTTGGGGTATCAGAGACCCAGTACTTC,CASSLVGVSETQYF
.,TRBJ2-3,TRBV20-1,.,TGCAGTGCTTCTAGAGCGGGTTCCACAGATACGCAGTATTTT,CSASRAGSTDTQYF
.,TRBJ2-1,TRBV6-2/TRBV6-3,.,TGTGCCAGCACCCTCGGGGTGTACAATGAGCAGTTCTTC,CASTLGVYNEQFF
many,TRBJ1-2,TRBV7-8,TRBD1,TGTGCCAGCAGCCGGGACAGGGATTACTATGGCTACACCTTC,CASSRDRDYYGYTF
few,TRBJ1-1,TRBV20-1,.,TGCAGTGCTAGAGATTTCACAGGGAAAGGGAAAGGGGCTTTCTTT,CSARDFTGKGKGAFF
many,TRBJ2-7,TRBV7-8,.,TGTGCCAGCAGCGACGGAGCCGACGAGCAGTACTTC,CASSDGADEQYF
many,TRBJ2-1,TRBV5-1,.,TGCGCCAGCAGCTTGCCACACAATGAGCAGTTCTTC,CASSLPHNEQFF
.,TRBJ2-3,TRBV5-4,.,TGTGCCAGCAGCCTCAAATCGGTCGGCACAGATACGCAGTATTTT,CASSLKSVGTDTQYF
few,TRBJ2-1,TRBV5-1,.,TGCGCCAGCAGCTTAGGGGCGTGGGGGGCCTATGAGCAGTTCTTC,CASSLGAWGAYEQFF
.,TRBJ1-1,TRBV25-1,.,TGTGCCTGCAGTGATCCGGGCAGGGGGAACACTGAAGCTTTCTTT,CACSDPGRGNTEAFF
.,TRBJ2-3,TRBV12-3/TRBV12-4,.,TGTGCCAGCAGTTTTAGAGGCAGGGGCTGTACAGATGCGCAGTATTTT,CASSFRGRGCTDAQYF
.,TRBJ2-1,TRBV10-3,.,TGTGCCATCAGCCTGACGGGGGGCGACTACAATGAGCAGTTCTTC,CAISLTGGDYNEQFF
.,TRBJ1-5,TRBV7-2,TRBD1,TGTGCCAGCAGCTTCCAGGGACAGGGCCGCCAGCCCCAGCATTTT,CASSFQGQGRQPQHF
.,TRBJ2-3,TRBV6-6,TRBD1,TGTGCCAGCAGAGCCGGGACAGGGGGCACAGATACGCAGTATTTT,CASRAGTGGTDTQYF
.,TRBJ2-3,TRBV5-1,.,TGCGCCGGCAGCGAGGGACAAGTCACAGATACGCAGTATTTT,CAGSEGQVTDTQYF
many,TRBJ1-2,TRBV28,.,TGTGCCAGCAGTCTGGGGCCGAGGCCTAACTATGGCTACACCTTC,CASSLGPRPNYGYTF
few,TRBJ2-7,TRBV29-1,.,TGCAGCGCATTAACCCCCAGGGGCCCCAACTCCTACAATGAGCAGTACTTC,CSALTPRGPNSYNEQYF
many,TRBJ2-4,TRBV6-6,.,TGTGCCAGCCTTAGGGAGATAGCCAAAAACATTCAGTACTTC,CASLREIAKNIQYF
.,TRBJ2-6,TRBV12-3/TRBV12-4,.,TGTGCCAGCACCTCGACTGGGGCCAACGTCCAGACTTTC,CASTSTGANVQTF
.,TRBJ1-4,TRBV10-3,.,TGTGCCATGTCGAAGGAGGGTGAAAAACTGTTTTTT,CAMSKEGEKLFF
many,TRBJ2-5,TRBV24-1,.,TGTGCCACCAGTGATCGTGCGGAGACCCAGTACTTC,CATSDRAETQYF
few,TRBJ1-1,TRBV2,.,TGTGCCAGCAGTGAAGCGCTTCGTGGGAAAGCTTTCTTT,CASSEALRGKAFF
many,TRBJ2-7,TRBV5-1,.,TGCGCCAGCAGCTTTGGGGACACCTACGAGCAGTACTTC,CASSFGDTYEQYF
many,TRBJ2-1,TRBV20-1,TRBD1,TGCAGTGCTAGAGGGACGACACGGACAGGGCAGTCCTACAATGAGCAGTTCTTC,CSARGTTRTGQSYNEQFF
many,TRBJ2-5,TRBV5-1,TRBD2,TGCGCCAGCAGCTTTGAGACTAGCGGAGAAGAGACCCAGTACTTC,CASSFETSGEETQYF
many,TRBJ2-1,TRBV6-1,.,TGTGCCAGCAGTGGGTCGGTATACTTGACGGAGCAGTTCTTC,CASSGSVYLTEQFF
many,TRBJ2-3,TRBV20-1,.,TGCAGTGCTATGGCCAAACCCACAGATACGCAGTATTTT,CSAMAKPTDTQYF
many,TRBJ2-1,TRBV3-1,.,TGTGCCAGCAGCCGCAGTGGGAATGAGCAGTTCTTC,CASSRSGNEQFF
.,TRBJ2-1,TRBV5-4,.,TGTGCCAGCAGCTGGGGTGGACTACAGCGGTTCTTC,CASSWGGLQRFF
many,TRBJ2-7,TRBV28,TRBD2,TGTGCCAGCAGAACAGGGACTAGTAACTACGAGCAGTACTTC,CASRTGTSNYEQYF
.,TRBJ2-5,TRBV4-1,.,TGCGCCAGCAGCCAAGATTGGGGAAGAGAGACCCAGTACTTC,CASSQDWGRETQYF
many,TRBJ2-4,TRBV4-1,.,TGCGCCAGCAGCCAAGTAGGGCCAGGGGGGAACATTCAGTACTTC,CASSQVGPGGNIQYF
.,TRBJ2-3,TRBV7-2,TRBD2,TGTGCCAGCAGCTTATGGCCCCCCGGACTAGCGGAACCAGATACGCAGTATTTT,CASSLWPPGLAEPDTQYF
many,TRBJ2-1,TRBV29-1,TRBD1,TGCAGCGCCGGGACAGGGGGCCGGGGTGAGCAGTTCTTC,CSAGTGGRGEQFF
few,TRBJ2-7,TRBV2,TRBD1,TGTGCCAGCAGGAGACAGGGGGATAGCTACGAGCAGTACTTC,CASRRQGDSYEQYF
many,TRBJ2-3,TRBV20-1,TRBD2,TGCAGTGCTAGAGAACTAGCGGGAGCTGATACGCAGTATTTT,CSARELAGADTQYF
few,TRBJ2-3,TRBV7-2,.,TGTGCCAGCAGCTTAGTATCCGGGGGCCGCACAGATACGCAGTATTTT,CASSLVSGGRTDTQYF
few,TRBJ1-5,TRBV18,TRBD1,TGTGCCAGCTCACCTGACGGGACAGGGGGCGCGGGGCCCCAGCATTTT,CASSPDGTGGAGPQHF
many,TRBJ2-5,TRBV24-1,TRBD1,TGTGCCACCAGTGATCGATACACGGGACAGCCGGGGGAGACCCAGTACTTC,CATSDRYTGQPGETQYF
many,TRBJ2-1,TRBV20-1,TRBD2,TGCAGTGCGACCGGGACTAGCGCCCTTATCTACAATGAGCAGTTCTTC,CSATGTSALIYNEQFF
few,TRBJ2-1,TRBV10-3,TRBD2,TGTGCCATCAGTGGGTCGAGGGCTAGCGGAGACTACAATGAGCAGTTCTTC,CAISGSRASGDYNEQFF
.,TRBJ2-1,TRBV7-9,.,TGTGCCAGCAACTACATCCTGGAGCAGTTCTTC,CASNYILEQFF
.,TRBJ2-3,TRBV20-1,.,TGCGGAGGGAGGTTAGGGTCGACAGATACGCAGTATTTT,CGGRLGSTDTQYF
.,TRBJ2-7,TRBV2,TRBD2,TGTGTCTCCCGCCCGGGGGGCTCCTACGAGCAGTACTTC,CVSRPGGSYEQYF
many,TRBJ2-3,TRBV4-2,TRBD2,TGTGCCAGCAGCCAAGCCGCACCGGGACTAGCGAGGACAGATACGCAGTATTTT,CASSQAAPGLARTDTQYF